A single sample is the source of the 27 T cell receptor beta chains below, sequenced in a study of blood T cells in healthy people across ages. PCR was performed a second time for about 6 to 12 cycles using a sample-barcoded 5' primer and a J-beta primer mix. Using its own MiXCR run on the 5' RACE reads, TCRdb lists one record per CDR3 protein. The table lists more than 900,000 distinct CDR3 sequences, under 35% of them singletons. The data also belong to a second study, concerning T cells of mothers and their children.

The sequencing sample was made of blood. The receptors were sampled from a woman in her thirties or forties in good health.

This clonotype was counted a few times. This chain connects TRBV28 to TRBJ2-7; D might be TRBD2 (8 bases). V was clipped by 6 bases and J by 0 bases, with 15 bases between them. The CDR3 extends over 15 amino acids. The germline gives CDR1 MDHEN, CDR2 SYDVKM. As DNA, the CDR3 is TGTGCCAGCAGGCTTAGCGGGGACAGCTCCTACGAGCAGTACTTC. Translation gives CASRLSGDSSYEQYF.

The chain couples TRBV9 to TRBJ2-7; either TRBD1 or TRBD2 may fit D (5 bases each). Per germline, CDR1 SGDLS and CDR2 YYNGEE. There are 15 residues in the CDR3. V was trimmed by 6 bases and J by 1 base, leaving 17 bases between them. The CDR3 loop is CASNRQPEGSYEQYF. DNA for the CDR3: TGTGCCAGCAACCGTCAGCCCGAGGGGTCCTACGAGCAGTACTTC. Full variable domain (outside the CDR3, taken from reference TRBV9 and TRBJ2-7): DSGVTQTPKHLITATGQRVTLRCSPRSGDLSVYWYQQSLDQGLQFLIQYYNGEERAKGNILERFSAQQFPDLHSELNLSSLELGDSALYFCASNRQPEGSYEQYFGPGTRLTVT.

As to this clonotype: This may be a read error: a much more frequent sequence differs by one nucleotide. The chain combines TRBV28 with TRBJ1-2; D gene uncertain. There are 14 residues in the CDR3. Germline CDR1 reads MDHEN; CDR2 reads SYDVKM. V was pared by 2 bases and J by 7 bases, with 14 bases between. The CDR3 loop is CASSLGARASGYTF. For the CDR3, the DNA is TGTGCCAGCAGTTTAGGTGCGCGGGCGTCTGGCTACACCTTC.

This clonotype came up many times. The chain combines TRBV5-1 with TRBJ1-1; no definite D call. Between the trimmed V and J ends, which lost 4 bases and 0 bases, there was a span of 13 bases. Per the germline V gene, CDR1 is SGHRS and CDR2 is YFSETQ. The CDR3 contains 15 residues. CDR3 region: CASSLYGNMNTEAFF. In DNA, the CDR3 is TGCGCCAGCAGCCTCTACGGGAATATGAACACTGAAGCTTTCTTT.

The rearrangement uses TRBV12-3 or TRBV12-4 and TRBJ2-3; 10 bases agree with TRBD2. This CDR3 has 17 residues. V trimming: 3 bases; J trimming: 4 bases; junction bases outside the gene matches: 10. CDR3 bases: TGTGCCAGCAGTTTTCCTAGCGGGGGCGTGAGAGCAGATACGCAGTATTTT. Protein product: CASSFPSGGVRADTQYF.

This clonotype was seen at least ten times. This chain joins TRBV15 and TRBJ2-7; TRBD1 might be the D (6 bases). This CDR3 region has 14 residues. The germline V and J ends were trimmed by 1 base and 3 bases, with 10 bases remaining between them. The germline V gene encodes CDR1 LNHNV and CDR2 YYDKDF (reference sequence). Here the CDR3 reads CATSRVEDSYEQYF. The CDR3 DNA sequence: TGTGCCACCAGCAGAGTCGAGGACAGCTACGAGCAGTACTTC.

This clonotype was detected ten times or more. The chain employs TRBV7-2 and TRBJ2-5, with D possibly being TRBD1 or TRBD2 (5 bases each). Germline V lookup: CDR1 SGHTA, CDR2 FQGNSA. The CDR3 length is 13 residues. Between the trimmed V and J ends, which lost 5 bases and 5 bases, there was a span of 12 bases. CDR3 sequence: CASSPQWGETQYF. In nucleotides, the CDR3 is TGTGCCAGCAGCCCTCAGTGGGGGGAGACCCAGTACTTC.

Turning to this clonotype: A much more abundant neighbour one base away suggests this may be a read error. J is TRBJ2-7 and V is TRBV28; 10 nucleotides match TRBD1. Per the germline V gene, CDR1 is MDHEN and CDR2 is SYDVKM. J was trimmed by 1 base and V by 6 bases; bases with no gene match: 15. The CDR3 totals 18 residues. CDR3 amino acids: CASSTETGGMGTSYEQYF. The CDR3 DNA follows: TGTGCCAGCAGCACCGAGACAGGGGGCATGGGGACTTCCTACGAGCAGTACTTC.

This clonotype showed up many times. The chain uses TRBV7-9 and TRBJ2-7; D remains unclear. The CDR3 covers 13 residues. Germline V gene lookup returns CDR1 SEHNR and CDR2 FQNEAQ (reference sequence). V lost 8 bases, J lost 6 bases, and 17 bases lay in between. CDR3 region: CASRRATLGEQYF. The CDR3 DNA reads as TGTGCCAGCCGCCGAGCAACCCTGGGCGAGCAGTACTTC.

The rearrangement joins TRBV27 to TRBJ2-1, with TRBD2 identical over 9 bases. Losses at the gene ends were 5 bases for V and 10 bases for J; bases not matched to a gene: 9. The CDR3 runs to 14 residues. The germline CDR1 and CDR2 sequences are MNHEY and SMNVEV (reference sequence). CDR3 DNA: TGTGCCAGCAGTCCAGGACTAGCGTTAGAGGAGCAGTTCTTC. Its protein product is CASSPGLALEEQFF.

This clonotype has a handful of counts. A junction end diverges from the germline sequence, so it may reflect a read error. The rearrangement joins TRBV7-2 to TRBJ2-2, with 8 bases that match TRBD1. CDR3 length: 14 amino acids. The germline gives CDR1 SGHTA, CDR2 FQGNSA. The CDR3 loop reads CASSPAGGPGERFF. CDR3 sequence (DNA): TGTGCCAGCAGCCCCGCAGGGGGCCCCGGGGAGCGGTTTTTT.

Comments on this clonotype: With a much larger clone just one base away, this may be a read error. CDR3 loop: CSVEDPTSGLYNEQYF. In DNA, the CDR3 is TGCAGCGTTGAAGATCCGACTAGCGGGCTCTACAATGAGCAGTACTTC. The rearrangement uses TRBV29-1 and TRBJ2-4; 10 positions match TRBD2. In germline, CDR1 is SQVTM, CDR2 ANQGSEA. The CDR3 has 16 amino acids. V gave up 0 bases and J gave up 13 bases; unmatched junction bases: 15.

This clonotype has only a few counts. V is TRBV6-6 and J is TRBJ2-7; tentative D call: TRBD1 (5 bases). The V end lost 5 bases, the J end lost 0 bases, and 14 bases lay between the germline ends. Germline V gene data show CDR1 as MNHNY and CDR2 as SVGAGI (reference sequence). The CDR3 consists of 15 residues. The CDR3 here is CASSQLMGLSYEQYF. The CDR3, as DNA: TGTGCCAGCAGTCAGCTGATGGGGCTCTCCTACGAGCAGTACTTC.

The table lists this clonotype with a few counts. The V call is TRBV4-3, the J call TRBJ1-1; weak D call: TRBD1 (5 bases). V was pared by 0 bases and J by 1 base, with 15 bases between. Germline CDR1 LGHNA, CDR2 YSLEER. This CDR3 is 17 amino acids long. Written as DNA, the CDR3 is TGCGCCAGCAGCCAAGACGTGGCGTCCAGGGAGAACACTGAAGCTTTCTTT. This encodes CASSQDVASRENTEAFF.

The V gene is TRBV11-2, the J gene TRBJ2-3; D may be TRBD2 (5 bases). CDR1 SGHAT and CDR2 FQNNGV come from the germline V gene. CDR3 size: 16 residues. Trimming removed 2 bases at V and 3 bases at J, with 15 bases between. The CDR3 nucleotides read TGTGCCAGCAGCTTAATCCGGGATCCAATAACAGATACGCAGTATTTT. This gives the protein CASSLIRDPITDTQYF. Drawing the rest from reference TRBV11-2 and TRBJ2-3, the complete variable domain is EAGVAQSPRYKIIEKRQSVAFWCNPISGHATLYWYQQILGQGPKLLIQFQNNGVVDDSQLPKDRFSAERLKGVDSTLKIQPAKLEDSAVYLCASSLIRDPITDTQYFGPGTRLTVL.

This chain joins TRBV7-2 and TRBJ2-3; 9 nucleotides align to TRBD1. Trimming took 1 base from V and 7 from J; bases not matched to a gene: 6. Looked up from germline, CDR1 is SGHTA and CDR2 is FQGNSA. The CDR3 has 15 amino acids. The CDR3 reads CASSLGGQGLNTQYF. As DNA, the CDR3 is TGTGCCAGCAGCTTAGGGGGACAGGGCCTGAATACGCAGTATTTT.

This clonotype showed up just a few times. The junction departs from the called germline gene at one end, perhaps through a read error. V usage is TRBV3-1 and J usage is TRBJ2-4; no definite D call. Germline V CDR1 and CDR2: LGHDT, YNNKEL (reference sequence). This CDR3 has 18 amino acids. CDR3 sequence (DNA): TGTGCCAGCAACCAAGATGGGCTACCCCTAAACTCCAAAAACATTCAGTACTTC. This codes for CASNQDGLPLNSKNIQYF. Filled out from reference TRBV3-1 and TRBJ2-4, the complete variable domain reads DTAVSQTPKYLVTQMGNDKSIKCEQNLGHDTMYWYKQDSKKFLKIMFSYNNKELIINETVPNRFSPKSPDKAHLNLHINSLELGDSAVYFCASNQDGLPLNSKNIQYFGAGTRLSVL.

In this sample, this clonotype turned up many times. The chain is built from TRBV20-1 and TRBJ1-5; a weak D match, TRBD1 (5 bases). The CDR3 length is 16 residues. Trimming removed 1 base at V and 0 bases at J, with 13 bases between. Germline V CDR1 and CDR2: DFQATT, SNEGSKA (reference sequence). CDR3 protein: CSARGNQGNSNQPQHF. The CDR3 DNA reads TGCAGTGCTAGAGGCAATCAGGGAAATAGCAATCAGCCCCAGCATTTT.

In its sample, this clonotype was seen many times. V is TRBV6-5 and J is TRBJ1-2; the D gene is possibly TRBD1 (5 bases). The CDR3 extends over 13 amino acids. The germline V and J ends were trimmed by 2 bases and 4 bases, with 8 bases remaining between them. CDR1 and CDR2 (germline): MNHEY, SVGAGI. CDR3 loop: CASSYAGTYGYTF. CDR3 coding DNA: TGTGCCAGCAGTTACGCCGGGACCTATGGCTACACCTTC.

This clonotype was seen only once. The chain carries TRBV3-1 and TRBJ2-5, with a possible D match to TRBD2 (5 bases). The CDR3 runs to 16 residues. From germline, CDR1 is LGHDT and CDR2 YNNKEL (reference sequence). V lost 1 base, J lost 4 bases, and 16 bases lay in between. CDR3 protein: CASSQVRGTGGETQYF. CDR3 coding DNA: TGTGCCAGCAGCCAAGTTCGAGGTACTGGAGGAGAGACCCAGTACTTC.

This sequence joins TRBV12-3 or TRBV12-4 and TRBJ2-3; D is uncertain. The V end was cut by 7 bases, the J end by 1 base, with 24 bases between. The CDR3 covers 18 residues. The CDR3 DNA is TGTGCCAGCACTAGAATCGGGTCGCGGTCCCAAGGCACAGATACGCAGTATTTT. It is translated as CASTRIGSRSQGTDTQYF.

This clonotype was found a few times. This rearrangement joins TRBV5-1 to TRBJ2-3; D might be TRBD1 (5 bases). Trimming pared 4 bases from V and 4 bases from J, leaving 16 bases between. The CDR3 loop spans 15 amino acids. CDR1 and CDR2 from the germline V gene are SGHRS and YFSETQ. The CDR3 here is CASSAAPPQADTQYF. DNA for the CDR3: TGCGCCAGCAGCGCGGCTCCACCACAGGCAGATACGCAGTATTTT.

Points on this clonotype: One junction end disagrees with the germline gene, perhaps due to a read error. CDR3: CACSYGGTGGRDTQYF. The CDR3 DNA follows: TGTGCCTGCAGTTACGGGGGGACAGGGGGCAGAGATACGCAGTATTTT. The gene calls are TRBV6-6 and TRBJ2-3, with 12 positions matching TRBD1. Germline V gene sequence: CDR1 MNHNY, CDR2 SVGAGI (reference sequence). This CDR3 is built from 16 residues.

As regards this clonotype: The CDR3 does not end in the conserved phenylalanine or tryptophan, so this is likely a read error. This chain connects TRBV4-3 to TRBJ1-5; no definite D call. The CDR3 is 16 amino acids. CDR1 is LGHNA, CDR2 YSLEER, per germline. V was trimmed by 0 bases and J by 3 bases, leaving 12 bases between them. CDR3 in DNA: TGCGCCAGCAGCCAAGATCTTACTAAGTACAATCAGCCCCAGCATTGT. Translated, it gives CASSQDLTKYNQPQHC.

There are many counts of this clonotype. The chain is built from TRBV6-5 and TRBJ2-7, with D possibly matching TRBD1 (5 bases). CDR1 is MNHEY and CDR2 is SVGAGI in the germline V gene. Trimming stripped 4 bases from V and 6 bases from J, with 13 bases between. This CDR3 contains 13 residues. The CDR3 loop reads CASSSRGQGEQYF. The DNA of the CDR3 is TGTGCCAGCAGTTCAAGGGGCCAAGGCGAGCAGTACTTC.

The chain employs TRBV5-1 and TRBJ1-1; D is undetermined. V lost 3 bases, J lost 0 bases, and 9 bases lay in between. CDR3 length: 14 amino acids. From germline, CDR1 is SGHRS and CDR2 YFSETQ. In nucleotides, the CDR3 is TGCGCCAGCAGCTCCCAGTTCATGAACACTGAAGCTTTCTTT. This sequence encodes CASSSQFMNTEAFF.

The gene calls are TRBV20-1 and TRBJ2-7; 9 positions agree with TRBD2. With 0 bases clipped from V and 0 bases from J, the junction kept 3 bases outside the gene matches. This CDR3 region has 15 residues. In germline, CDR1 is DFQATT, CDR2 SNEGSKA (reference sequence). This CDR3 reads CSAREPSGDSYEQYF. DNA for the CDR3: TGCAGTGCTAGAGAGCCTAGCGGGGACTCCTACGAGCAGTACTTC.